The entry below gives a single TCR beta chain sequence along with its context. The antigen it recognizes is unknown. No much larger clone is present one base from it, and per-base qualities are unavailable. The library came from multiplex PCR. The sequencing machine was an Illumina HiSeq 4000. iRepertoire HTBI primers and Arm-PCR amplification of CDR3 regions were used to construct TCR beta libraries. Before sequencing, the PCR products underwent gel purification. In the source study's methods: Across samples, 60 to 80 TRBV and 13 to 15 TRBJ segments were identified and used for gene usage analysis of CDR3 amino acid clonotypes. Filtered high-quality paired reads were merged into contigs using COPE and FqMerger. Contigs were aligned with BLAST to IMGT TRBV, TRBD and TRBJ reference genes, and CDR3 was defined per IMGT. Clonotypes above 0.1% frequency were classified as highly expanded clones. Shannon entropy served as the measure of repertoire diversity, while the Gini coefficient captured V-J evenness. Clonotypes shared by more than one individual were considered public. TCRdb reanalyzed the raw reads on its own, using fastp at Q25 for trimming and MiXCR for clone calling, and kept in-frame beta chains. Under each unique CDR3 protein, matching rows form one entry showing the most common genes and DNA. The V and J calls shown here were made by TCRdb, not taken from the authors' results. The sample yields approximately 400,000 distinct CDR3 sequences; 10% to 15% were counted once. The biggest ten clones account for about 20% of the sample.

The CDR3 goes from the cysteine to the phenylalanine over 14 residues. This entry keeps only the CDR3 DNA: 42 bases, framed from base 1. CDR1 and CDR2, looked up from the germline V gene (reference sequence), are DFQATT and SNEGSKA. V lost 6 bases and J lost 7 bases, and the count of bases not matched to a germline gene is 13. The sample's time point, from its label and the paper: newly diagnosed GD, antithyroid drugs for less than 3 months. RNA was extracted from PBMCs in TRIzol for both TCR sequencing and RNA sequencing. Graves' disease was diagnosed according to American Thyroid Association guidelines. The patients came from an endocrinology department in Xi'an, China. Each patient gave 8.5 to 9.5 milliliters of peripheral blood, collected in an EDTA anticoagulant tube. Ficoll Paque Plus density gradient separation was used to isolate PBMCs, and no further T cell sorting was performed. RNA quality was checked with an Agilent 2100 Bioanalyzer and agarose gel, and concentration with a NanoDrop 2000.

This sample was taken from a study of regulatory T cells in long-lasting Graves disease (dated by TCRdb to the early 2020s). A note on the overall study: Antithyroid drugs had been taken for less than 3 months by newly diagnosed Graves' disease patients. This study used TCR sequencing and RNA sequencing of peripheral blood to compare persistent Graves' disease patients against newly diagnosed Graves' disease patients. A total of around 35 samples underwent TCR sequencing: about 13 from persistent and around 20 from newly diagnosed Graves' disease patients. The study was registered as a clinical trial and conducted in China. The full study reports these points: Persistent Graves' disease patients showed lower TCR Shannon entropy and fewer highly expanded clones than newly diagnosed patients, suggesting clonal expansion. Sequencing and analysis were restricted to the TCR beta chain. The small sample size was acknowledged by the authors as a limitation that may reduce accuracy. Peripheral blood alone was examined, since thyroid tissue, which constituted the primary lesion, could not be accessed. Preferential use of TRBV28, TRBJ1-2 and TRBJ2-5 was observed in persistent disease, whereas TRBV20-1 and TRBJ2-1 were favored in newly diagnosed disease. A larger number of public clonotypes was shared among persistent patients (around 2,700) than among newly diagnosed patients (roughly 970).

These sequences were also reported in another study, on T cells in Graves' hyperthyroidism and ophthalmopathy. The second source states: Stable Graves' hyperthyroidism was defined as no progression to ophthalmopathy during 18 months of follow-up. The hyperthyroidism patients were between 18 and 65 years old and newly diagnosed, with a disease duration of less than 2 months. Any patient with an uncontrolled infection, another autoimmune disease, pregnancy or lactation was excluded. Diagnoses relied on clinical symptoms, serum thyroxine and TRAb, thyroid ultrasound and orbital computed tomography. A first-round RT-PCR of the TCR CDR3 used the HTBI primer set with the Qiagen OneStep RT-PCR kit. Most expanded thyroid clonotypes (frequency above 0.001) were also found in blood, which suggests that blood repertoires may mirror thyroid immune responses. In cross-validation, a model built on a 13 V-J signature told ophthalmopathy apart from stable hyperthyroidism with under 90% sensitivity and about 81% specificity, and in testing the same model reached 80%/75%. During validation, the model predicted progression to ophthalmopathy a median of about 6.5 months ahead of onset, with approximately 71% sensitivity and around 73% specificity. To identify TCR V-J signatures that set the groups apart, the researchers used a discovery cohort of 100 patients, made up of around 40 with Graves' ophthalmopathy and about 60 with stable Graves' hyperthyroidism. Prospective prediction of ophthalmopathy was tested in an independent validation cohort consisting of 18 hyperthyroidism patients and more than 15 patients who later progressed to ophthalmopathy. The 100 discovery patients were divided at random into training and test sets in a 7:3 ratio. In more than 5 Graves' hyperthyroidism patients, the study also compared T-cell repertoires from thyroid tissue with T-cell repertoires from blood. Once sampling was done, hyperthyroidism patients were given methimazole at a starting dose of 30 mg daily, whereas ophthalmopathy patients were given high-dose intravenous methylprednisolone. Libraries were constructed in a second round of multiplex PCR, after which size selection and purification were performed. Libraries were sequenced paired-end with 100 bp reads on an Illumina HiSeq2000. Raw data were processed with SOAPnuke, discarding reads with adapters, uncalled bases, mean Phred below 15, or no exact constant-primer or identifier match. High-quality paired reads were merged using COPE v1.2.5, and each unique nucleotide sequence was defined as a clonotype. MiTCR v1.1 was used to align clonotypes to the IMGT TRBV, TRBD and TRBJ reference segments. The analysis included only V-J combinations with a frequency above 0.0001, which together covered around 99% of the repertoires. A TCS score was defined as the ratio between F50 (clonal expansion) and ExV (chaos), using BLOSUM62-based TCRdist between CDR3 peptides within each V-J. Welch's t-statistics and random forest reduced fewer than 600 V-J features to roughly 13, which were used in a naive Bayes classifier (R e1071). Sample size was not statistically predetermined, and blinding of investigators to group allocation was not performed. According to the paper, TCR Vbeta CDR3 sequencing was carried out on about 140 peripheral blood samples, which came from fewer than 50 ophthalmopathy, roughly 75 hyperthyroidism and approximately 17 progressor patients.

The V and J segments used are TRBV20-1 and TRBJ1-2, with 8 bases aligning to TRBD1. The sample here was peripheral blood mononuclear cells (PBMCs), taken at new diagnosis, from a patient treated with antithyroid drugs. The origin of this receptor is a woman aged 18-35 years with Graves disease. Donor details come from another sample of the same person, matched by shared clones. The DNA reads TGCAGTGCCCAACCCACAGGGGGAAGGGGTGGCTACACCTTC. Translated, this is CSAQPTGGRGGYTF.